Below, one T cell receptor beta chain is given with its context. Its target is unknown. The data were taken from a study of post-analysis software for immune sequencing data. Study summary: Both relapsing-remitting and secondary progressive multiple sclerosis featured among the disease courses, as did progressive-relapsing multiple sclerosis. Study findings and constraints: Compared with controls, patients had more of roughly 5 TRBV segments, including TRBV5-6, TRBV5-1 and TRBV20-1.

V shed 0 bases, J shed 12 bases, and the junction held 9 bases outside the gene matches. The CDR3 has 16 residues. Per the germline V gene, CDR1 is KGHSH and CDR2 is LQKENI. Sequencing libraries made from TCR beta cDNA carried unique molecular identifiers. TCRdb called the PCR reads again in MiXCR, with one record for every CDR3 protein. The profile shows hundreds of thousands of distinct CDR3 sequences, roughly 50% of them singletons. This TCR was sampled from a girl between 5 and 17 years old with multiple sclerosis. The sequenced material came from blood. The rearrangement joins TRBV18 to TRBJ2-1; TRBD1 matches at 12 bases. The CDR3 DNA reads TGTGCCAGCTCACCACCCAGGGACAGGGGGCCGCGGGGGCAGTTCTTC. Its protein product is CASSPPRDRGPRGQFF.